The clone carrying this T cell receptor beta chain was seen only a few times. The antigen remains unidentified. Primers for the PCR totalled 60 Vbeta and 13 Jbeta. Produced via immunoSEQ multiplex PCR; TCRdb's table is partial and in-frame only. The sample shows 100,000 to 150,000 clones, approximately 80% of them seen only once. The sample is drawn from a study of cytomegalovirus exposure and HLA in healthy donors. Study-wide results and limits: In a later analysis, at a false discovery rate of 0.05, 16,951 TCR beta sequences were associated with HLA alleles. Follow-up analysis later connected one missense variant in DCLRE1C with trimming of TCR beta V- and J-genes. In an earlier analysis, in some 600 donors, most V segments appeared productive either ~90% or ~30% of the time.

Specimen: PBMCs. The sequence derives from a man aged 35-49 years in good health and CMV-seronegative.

CDR3 sequence reads: CASSTGTSGTDTQYF. The DNA of the CDR3 is TGTGCCAGCAGCACCGGGACTAGTGGCACAGATACGCAGTATTTT. The chain employs TRBV7-6 and TRBJ2-3; TRBD2 matches at 8 bases. The CDR3 consists of 15 residues. With V trimmed by 5 bases and J by 1 base, 5 bases remained unmatched. Per germline, CDR1 SGHVS and CDR2 FNYEAQ. The full variable domain, its missing parts supplied by reference TRBV7-6 and TRBJ2-3, is GAGVSQSPRYKVTKRGQDVALRCDPISGHVSLYWYRQALGQGPEFLTYFNYEAQQDKSGLPNDRFSAERPEGSISTLTIQRTEQRDSAMYRCASSTGTSGTDTQYFGPGTRLTVL.